Each of the 32 T cell receptor beta chains below was sequenced from the same sample in a study of CD8+CD57+ T cells in acquired aplastic anemia. Using genomic DNA as the template, TCR beta VDJ and CDR3 profiling was carried out. Via MiXCR, TCRdb re-called the reads, giving one row per CDR3 protein. The profile covers fewer than 250,000 distinct CDR3 sequences, with less than 70% appearing a single time and more than 15% taken by the ten largest. Sequencing was performed on sorted CD4+, CD8+, or CD8+CD57+ T cells (not recorded which) from PBMCs. The receptors derive from a human donor in good health, serving as a control.

V usage is TRBV7-9 and J usage is TRBJ1-6; possible D gene TRBD1, 5 bases. The CDR3 extends over 14 amino acids. Germline V gives CDR1 SEHNR, CDR2 FQNEAQ (reference sequence). V was cut by 3 bases and J by 14 bases, with 17 bases left in between. The CDR3 protein is CASSFGGVPSTLHF. The CDR3 DNA follows: TGTGCCAGCAGCTTTGGGGGGGTCCCTTCTACCCTCCACTTT.

This chain uses TRBV28 with TRBJ2-1; the match to TRBD1 covers 8 bases. With 6 bases clipped from V and 0 bases from J, the junction kept 7 bases outside the gene matches. The CDR3 extends over 16 amino acids. Looked up from germline, CDR1 is MDHEN and CDR2 is SYDVKM. CDR3 in DNA: TGTGCCAGCAGCAAGGGACAGGCAAGCTCCTACAATGAGCAGTTCTTC. This sequence encodes CASSKGQASSYNEQFF.

This sequence joins TRBV6-5 and TRBJ1-2; D is undetermined. The ends were cut back, 7 bases at V and 7 bases at J, with 16 bases in the middle. Germline CDR1 reads MNHEY; CDR2 reads SVGAGI. This CDR3 has 13 residues. Written as DNA, the CDR3 is TGTGCCAGCACGTCGACCGCCTCGGGTGGCTACACCTTC. This gives the protein CASTSTASGGYTF.

As concerns this clonotype: The junction departs from germline at one end; a sequencing error may be responsible. In nucleotides, the CDR3 is TGTGCCAGCATCGGTGACAGGGTACGGTTGAGCACTGAAGCTTCCTTT. This codes for CASIGDRVRLSTEASF. This rearrangement joins TRBV25-1 to TRBJ1-1; 7 bases fit TRBD1. The CDR3 contains 16 residues. Per the germline V gene, CDR1 is MGHDK and CDR2 is SYGVNS.

This rearrangement joins TRBV15 to TRBJ1-3; D is ambiguous. Germline CDR1 is LNHNV and CDR2 is YYDKDF (reference sequence). V shed 3 bases and J shed 0 bases, with 6 bases lying between them. The CDR3 extends over 14 amino acids. The CDR3 DNA is TGTGCCACCAGCAGTGAATTCTCTGGAAACACCATATATTTT. Its protein is CATSSEFSGNTIYF.

This clonotype was recorded a few times. Since a much larger clone is just one base distant, this may be a read error. The chain combines TRBV2 with TRBJ2-2, with D hard to call. Germline lookup yields CDR1 SNHLY and CDR2 FYNNEI. CDR3 length equals 14 residues. The ends were cut back, 1 base at V and 4 bases at J, with 7 bases in the middle. The CDR3 region is CASSEEHLTGELFF. The DNA for the CDR3 is TGTGCCAGCAGTGAAGAGCACCTCACCGGGGAGCTGTTTTTT.

Worth noting for this clonotype: A read error may account for a junction end that differs from germline. The chain uses TRBV29-1 and TRBJ2-1; D remains ambiguous. In germline, CDR1 is SQVTM, CDR2 ANQGSEA. The CDR3 is made up of 14 amino acids. The DNA of the CDR3 is TGCAGCGTTGAGGATAGAGGATCCTACAATGAGCAGTTTTTC. Translated, it gives CSVEDRGSYNEQFF.

This clonotype occurred many times. The genes are TRBV24-1 and TRBJ1-5; D remains unclear. The length of the CDR3 is 13 residues. CDR1 and CDR2 (germline): KGHDR, SFDVKD. The V end lost 6 bases, the J end lost 6 bases, and 11 bases lay between the germline ends. The CDR3 here is CATSPGLGQPQHF. The CDR3 region has the DNA TGTGCCACCAGTCCCGGGCTCGGTCAGCCCCAGCATTTT.

This clonotype showed up many times. The chain uses TRBV20-1 and TRBJ2-3; 11 bases agree with TRBD2. From germline, CDR1 is DFQATT and CDR2 SNEGSKA (reference sequence). The ends lost 3 bases at V and 2 bases at J; junction bases unmatched: 7. The CDR3 is made up of 16 amino acids. The CDR3 DNA reads TGCAGTGCTAGTCCATCTAGCGGGGGGCACACAGATACGCAGTATTTT. Protein product: CSASPSSGGHTDTQYF.

This clonotype was observed a few times. This sequence joins TRBV9 and TRBJ1-4; D is undetermined. The germline CDR1 and CDR2 sequences are SGDLS and YYNGEE. The length of the CDR3 is 14 residues. V shed 1 base and J shed 7 bases, with 11 bases lying between them. The CDR3 sequence: CASSVRVEGEKLFF. Here the CDR3 DNA reads TGTGCCAGCAGCGTAAGGGTGGAGGGTGAAAAACTGTTTTTT.

Notes on this clonotype: One junction end disagrees with the germline gene, perhaps due to a read error. The chain carries TRBV20-1 and TRBJ1-4; D gene uncertain. The CDR3 is made up of 9 amino acids. Germline values: CDR1 DFQATT, CDR2 SNEGSKA (reference sequence). This chain's CDR3 is CVSVETLFF. CDR3 sequence (DNA): TGCGTATCTGTTGAAACACTGTTTTTT.

The rearrangement links TRBV20-1 to TRBJ1-4, with 11 bases fitting TRBD1. Germline trimming cut 3 bases from V and 8 bases from J; bases unmatched to any gene: 8. Germline V gives CDR1 DFQATT, CDR2 SNEGSKA (reference sequence). This CDR3 has 15 residues. CDR3 DNA sequence: TGCAGTGCTAGCGCGGGACAGGGGGTGTTAGAAAAACTGTTTTTT. As protein: CSASAGQGVLEKLFF.

The chain combines TRBV15 with TRBJ2-7, with D possibly matching TRBD1 (7 bases). Between the trimmed V and J ends, which lost 3 bases and 2 bases, there was a span of 14 bases. The CDR3 has 15 residues. Germline V lookup: CDR1 LNHNV, CDR2 YYDKDF (reference sequence). CDR3: CATSRRQGGAYEQYF. CDR3 sequence (DNA): TGTGCCACCAGCAGGAGACAGGGCGGGGCCTACGAGCAGTACTTC.

This clonotype was seen repeatedly, ten times or more. This chain uses TRBV5-1 with TRBJ2-7, with TRBD2 matching 7 bases. The germline V gene encodes CDR1 SGHRS and CDR2 YFSETQ. The trim removed 2 bases at V and 2 bases at J, leaving 7 bases unmatched. The CDR3 has 15 amino acids. The CDR3 sequence is CASSLLASGAYEQYF. In DNA, the CDR3 is TGCGCCAGCAGCTTATTGGCTAGCGGAGCCTACGAGCAGTACTTC.

CDR3 loop: CASNRRGSYNEQFF. The CDR3, as DNA: TGTGCCAGCAACCGACGCGGCTCCTACAATGAGCAGTTCTTC. The chain couples TRBV9 to TRBJ2-1; D is unclear. The germline CDR1 and CDR2 sequences are SGDLS and YYNGEE. V lost 6 bases, J lost 0 bases, and 10 bases lay in between. This CDR3 contains 14 residues.

In this sample, this clonotype turned up many times. The rearrangement links TRBV6-5 to TRBJ1-2; TRBD1 matches 8 bases. The V gene end was trimmed by 3 bases and the J gene end by 13 bases; junction bases not matched to a gene: 10. The CDR3 has 13 residues. Germline loops: CDR1 MNHEY, CDR2 SVGAGI. Here the CDR3 reads CASSYGDRQGITF. CDR3 DNA sequence: TGTGCCAGCAGTTATGGGGACAGGCAAGGTATCACCTTC.

The CDR3 DNA sequence: TGTGCCAGCAGCTTTGGGACAGGGGCACCTCTCGGGGACACTGAAGCTTTCTTT. This gives the protein CASSFGTGAPLGDTEAFF. The genes are TRBV7-9 and TRBJ1-1, with 10 bases lining up with TRBD1. The CDR3 runs to 18 residues. V was clipped by 3 bases and J by 3 bases; unmatched bases: 13. Germline assignment: CDR1 SEHNR and CDR2 FQNEAQ (reference sequence).

This clonotype was detected ten times or more. The V and J genes are TRBV25-1 and TRBJ1-2; a weak D match, TRBD1 (5 bases). CDR1 MGHDK and CDR2 SYGVNS come from the germline V gene. This CDR3 is built from 14 residues. Trimming pared 4 bases from V and 4 bases from J, leaving 13 bases between. CDR3 DNA sequence: TGTGCCAGCAGTGGTCAGACAGAATCCTATGGCTACACCTTC. Translated, it gives CASSGQTESYGYTF.

V is TRBV6-1 and J is TRBJ1-6, with 7 bases fitting TRBD1. V lost 4 bases to trimming and J lost 10 bases; unmatched junction nucleotides: 7. CDR1 and CDR2 (germline): MNHNS, SASEGT. The CDR3 has 14 amino acids. CDR3 in amino acids: CASSGQGVISPLHF. DNA of the CDR3: TGTGCCAGCAGTGGACAGGGAGTTATCTCACCCCTCCACTTT.

Of note for this clonotype: Because it lacks the conserved phenylalanine or tryptophan at the end, this CDR3 is likely a read error. V usage is TRBV7-9 and J usage is TRBJ1-6; 9 bases map to TRBD1. CDR3 length: 15 amino acids. CDR1 is SEHNR and CDR2 is FQNEAQ in the germline V gene (reference sequence). Trimming at V came to 5 bases and at J to 6 bases, leaving 5 bases not matched to a gene. As DNA, the CDR3 is TGTGCCAGCAGCCAGGACAGGGGAGGTAATTCACCCCTCCACTCT. Protein product: CASSQDRGGNSPLHS.

This clonotype was counted a few times. The rearrangement uses TRBV7-7 and TRBJ2-1, with D uncertain. V lost 5 bases and J lost 10, with 15 bases in between. CDR1 SSHAT and CDR2 FNYEAQ come from the germline V gene (reference sequence). The CDR3 loop spans 13 amino acids. This CDR3 reads CASSSQIASEQFF. For the CDR3, the DNA is TGTGCCAGCAGCAGCCAAATAGCCTCCGAGCAGTTCTTC.

The chain couples TRBV12-3 or TRBV12-4 to TRBJ2-2; D assignment may be TRBD1 or TRBD2 (5 bases each). The V and J ends lost 7 bases and 7 bases respectively, with 13 bases between them. The CDR3 is made up of 13 amino acids. The CDR3 here is CASKSGTGGELFF. CDR3 DNA sequence: TGTGCCAGCAAATCAGGGACGGGCGGGGAGCTGTTTTTT.

This clonotype was seen many times. V usage is TRBV12-3 or TRBV12-4 and J usage is TRBJ1-5, with D possibly being TRBD1 (5 bases). The CDR3 is 17 residues long. V lost 9 bases and J 3 bases, leaving 24 bases between the germline ends. CDR3 coding DNA: TGTGCCAGTCACCAGAGGTGGGGGGGTCATAACAATCAGCCCCAGCATTTT. Protein: CASHQRWGGHNNQPQHF.

The chain combines TRBV20-1 with TRBJ1-2; 8 nucleotides match TRBD1. The trim removed 8 bases at V and 2 bases at J, leaving 4 bases unmatched. Germline-derived CDR1 and CDR2 are DFQATT and SNEGSKA (reference sequence). The CDR3 has 12 amino acids. CDR3 region: CSQGAENYGYTF. In nucleotides, the CDR3 is TGCAGTCAGGGGGCGGAAAACTATGGCTACACCTTC.

This clonotype was observed at least ten times. The chain combines TRBV12-3 or TRBV12-4 with TRBJ2-2, with a weak D call TRBD2 (5 bases). Trimming took off 3 bases at V and 4 bases at J, with 6 bases between the two ends. The CDR3 has 13 amino acids. The CDR3: CASSLRVTGELFF. The CDR3, as DNA: TGTGCCAGCAGTTTGAGGGTCACCGGGGAGCTGTTTTTT.

The V and J genes are TRBV7-2 and TRBJ1-1; D is unclear. Per the germline V gene, CDR1 is SGHTA and CDR2 is FQGNSA. Trimming shortened V by 2 bases and J by 4 bases, and 8 bases separated the two germline ends. This CDR3 contains 13 residues. The CDR3 DNA follows: TGTGCCAGCAGCTTATTAGAGGGCACTGAAGCTTTCTTT. Amino acid sequence: CASSLLEGTEAFF.

CDR3 region: CSARGWDFDTEAFF. In DNA, the CDR3 is TGCAGTGCTAGAGGGTGGGATTTTGACACTGAAGCTTTCTTT. The rearrangement uses TRBV20-1 and TRBJ1-1; no firm D call. The CDR3 is 14 residues long. Germline CDR1 is DFQATT and CDR2 is SNEGSKA (reference sequence). V lost 1 base to trimming and J lost 3 bases, with 12 bases between them.

Concerning this clonotype: An end of the junction differs from the germline gene, which may be a read error. V and J are TRBV7-7 and TRBJ2-5; D is uncertain. Per germline, CDR1 SSHAT and CDR2 FNYEAQ (reference sequence). This CDR3 is built from 12 residues. CDR3 residues: CASSHNGETQYF. CDR3 DNA sequence: TGTGCTAGCAGCCATAACGGGGAGACCCAGTACTTC.

This clonotype was seen a single time. V is TRBV11-2 and J is TRBJ1-6, with D uncertain. Deletions cut 2 bases from V and 8 bases from J, with 10 bases between. Per the germline V gene, CDR1 is SGHAT and CDR2 is FQNNGV. CDR3 length: 14 residues. The CDR3 here is CASSLLTRDSPLHF. DNA of the CDR3: TGTGCCAGCAGCTTACTAACAAGGGATTCACCCCTCCACTTT.

The chain has TRBV12-5 and TRBJ2-5, with 14 positions matching TRBD2. CDR3 length equals 17 residues. Unmatched junction bases numbered 6, after V lost 5 bases and J lost 1 base. Germline V gene sequence: CDR1 LGHNT, CDR2 FRNRAP. This chain's CDR3 is CASGGGTSGGLQETQYF. The CDR3, as DNA: TGTGCTAGTGGTGGCGGGACTAGCGGGGGCCTCCAAGAGACCCAGTACTTC.

CDR3 in amino acids: CASSLGGTGTHEQYF. The CDR3 DNA follows: TGCGCCAGCAGCTTGGGAGGGACAGGGACCCACGAGCAGTACTTC. This rearrangement joins TRBV5-1 to TRBJ2-7, with 9 nucleotides matching TRBD1. Germline V gene lookup returns CDR1 SGHRS and CDR2 YFSETQ. V was clipped by 0 bases and J by 5 bases; unmatched bases: 6. This CDR3 is 15 amino acids long.

A remark on this clonotype: A read error may explain this, as a much larger clone is one base away. The genes are TRBV4-2 and TRBJ2-7, with 14 bases matching TRBD2. V dropped 5 bases and J dropped 6; count of bases not matched to a gene: 12. There are 17 residues in the CDR3. Germline V gene lookup returns CDR1 LGHNA and CDR2 YNFKEQ. In DNA form, the CDR3 reads TGTGCCAGCAGCTACGGGACTAGCGGGGGACAACGTCCCGAGCAGTACTTC. Translating it yields CASSYGTSGGQRPEQYF.